The 5 T cell receptor beta chains given below trace back to one sample, sequenced in a study of blood T cell repertoires in COVID-19. Clones were read by immunoSEQ multiplex PCR, and TCRdb kept only the in-frame ones, dropping some. There are some 200,000 clones in the sample; about four fifths occur only once, and 4.8% lies in the top ten. The sequenced material came from PBMCs or T cells enriched from blood (not recorded which). The receptor source for this set is a woman aged 45-65 years who had been exposed to COVID-19.

The chain links TRBV7-3 to TRBJ2-3; 8 bases match TRBD2. Germline CDR1 and CDR2: SGHTA and FQGTGA. This CDR3 region has 14 residues. With 4 bases clipped from V and 8 bases from J, the junction kept 8 bases outside the gene matches. CDR3 in amino acids: CASSSGLGTSTQYF. In nucleotides, the CDR3 is TGTGCCAGCAGCTCGGGACTAGGCACTAGTACGCAGTATTTT.

This clone showed up just a few times. The chain is built from TRBV7-6 and TRBJ2-5; 8 positions match TRBD1. Germline loops: CDR1 SGHVS, CDR2 FNYEAQ. The CDR3 is 16 residues long. V shed 3 bases, J shed 2 bases, and the junction held 8 bases outside the gene matches. The CDR3, as DNA: TGTGCCAGCAGCTTTGGGGCCAGGGGGCGGCAAGAGACCCAGTACTTC. It is translated as CASSFGARGRQETQYF.

This rearrangement joins TRBV29-1 to TRBJ2-1; 8 bases are shared with TRBD2. The CDR3 runs to 14 residues. Germline V gene sequence: CDR1 SQVTM, CDR2 ANQGSEA. V lost 8 bases to trimming and J lost 6 bases; unmatched junction nucleotides: 12. CDR3 in amino acids: CSSDRGGARNEQFF. The CDR3 DNA reads as TGCAGCTCCGACCGGGGGGGGGCACGCAATGAGCAGTTCTTC.

The rearrangement joins TRBV5-1 to TRBJ2-7; 8 bases line up with TRBD2. The CDR3 has 17 residues. The V gene's germline CDR1 is SGHRS and CDR2 YFSETQ. With V trimmed by 4 bases and J by 0 bases, 12 bases remained unmatched. For the CDR3, the DNA is TGCGCCAGCAGCCGGGATAGCGGGGTCTTTAACTCCTACGAGCAGTACTTC. Translating gives CASSRDSGVFNSYEQYF.

Notes on this clone: At the DNA level, this CDR3 is encoded by other sequences in the same sample as well. V and J are TRBV2 and TRBJ2-1; 12 nucleotides match TRBD1. Germline trimming cut 2 bases from V and 13 bases from J; bases unmatched to any gene: 9. The CDR3 runs to 15 residues. Germline CDR1 is SNHLY and CDR2 is FYNNEI. Here the CDR3 reads CASSERDRGQGEQFF. For the CDR3, the DNA is TGTGCCAGCAGTGAAAGGGACAGGGGGCAAGGAGAACAGTTCTTC.